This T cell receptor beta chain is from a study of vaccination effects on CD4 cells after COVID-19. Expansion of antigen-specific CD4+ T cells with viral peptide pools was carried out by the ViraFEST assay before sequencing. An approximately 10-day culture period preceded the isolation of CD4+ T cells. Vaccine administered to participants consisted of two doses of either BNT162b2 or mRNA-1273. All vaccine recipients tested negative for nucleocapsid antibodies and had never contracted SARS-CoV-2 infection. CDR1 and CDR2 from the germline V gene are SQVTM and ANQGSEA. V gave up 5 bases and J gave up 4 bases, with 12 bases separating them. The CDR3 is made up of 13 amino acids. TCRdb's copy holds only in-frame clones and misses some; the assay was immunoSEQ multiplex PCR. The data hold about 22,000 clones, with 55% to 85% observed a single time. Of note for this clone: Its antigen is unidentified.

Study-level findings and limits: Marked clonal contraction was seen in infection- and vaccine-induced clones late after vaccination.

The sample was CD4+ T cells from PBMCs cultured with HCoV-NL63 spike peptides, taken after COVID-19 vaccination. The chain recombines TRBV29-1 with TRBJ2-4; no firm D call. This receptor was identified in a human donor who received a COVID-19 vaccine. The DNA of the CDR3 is TGCAGCGTTAACGCAGAGTATAAAAACATTCAGTACTTC. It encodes CSVNAEYKNIQYF. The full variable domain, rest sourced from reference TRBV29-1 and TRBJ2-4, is SAVISQKPSRDICQRGTSLTIQCQVDSQVTMMFWYRQQPGQSLTLIATANQGSEATYESGFVIDKFPISRPNLTFSTLTVSNMSPEDSSIYLCSVNAEYKNIQYFGAGTRLSVL.